This TCR beta chain was documented in a study of blood T cell repertoires in COVID-19. V was shortened by 5 bases and J by 6 bases, with 11 bases between the two germline ends. The CDR3 has 12 residues. Germline V gives CDR1 SGHAT, CDR2 FQNNGV. The protocol was immunoSEQ multiplex PCR, while the TCRdb copy is restricted to in-frame clones and leaves out a portion. The sample includes some 110,000 clones, about 94% seen only once; the top ten take approximately 2%. The source is a man aged 50-60 years with COVID-19, enrolled during active disease. The sequenced sample consisted of peripheral blood. The J gene is TRBJ2-7, the V gene TRBV11-2, with D maybe TRBD2 (5 bases). This CDR3 reads CASSPTAGEQYF. The CDR3 DNA sequence: TGTGCCAGCAGCCCAACGGCGGGCGAGCAGTACTTC.